This T cell receptor beta chain comes out of a study of identical twins. The CDR3 sequence is 16 residues long. Germline-derived CDR1 and CDR2 are SGHVS and FNYEAQ. Trimming removed 5 bases at V and 4 bases at J, with 20 bases between. This clonotype was counted between two and nine times. Addition of a universal primer site occurred through template switching, and cDNA carried unique molecular identifiers. TCRdb used MiXCR to reprocess the 5' RACE reads, holding one entry per CDR3 protein. Counted here are hundreds of thousands of distinct CDR3 sequences, around a sixth occurring once; the ten biggest clones make up roughly 13%. These records were also assigned to another study, of T cells expressing NK-cell markers. That source adds: Cells sorted as CD3+CD56+NKG2C+, CD3+CD56+NKG2C- and CD3+CD56-NKG2C+ T cells supplied the TCR beta repertoires.

The sequenced sample consisted of PBMCs. The J gene is TRBJ2-5, the V gene TRBV7-6; D gene unclear. The sequence was collected from a woman aged 18 to 35 in good health. Here the CDR3 DNA reads TGTGCCAGCAGCCAGACCCCCCTTAAAGGGCGAGAGACCCAGTACTTC. The encoded protein is CASSQTPLKGRETQYF.